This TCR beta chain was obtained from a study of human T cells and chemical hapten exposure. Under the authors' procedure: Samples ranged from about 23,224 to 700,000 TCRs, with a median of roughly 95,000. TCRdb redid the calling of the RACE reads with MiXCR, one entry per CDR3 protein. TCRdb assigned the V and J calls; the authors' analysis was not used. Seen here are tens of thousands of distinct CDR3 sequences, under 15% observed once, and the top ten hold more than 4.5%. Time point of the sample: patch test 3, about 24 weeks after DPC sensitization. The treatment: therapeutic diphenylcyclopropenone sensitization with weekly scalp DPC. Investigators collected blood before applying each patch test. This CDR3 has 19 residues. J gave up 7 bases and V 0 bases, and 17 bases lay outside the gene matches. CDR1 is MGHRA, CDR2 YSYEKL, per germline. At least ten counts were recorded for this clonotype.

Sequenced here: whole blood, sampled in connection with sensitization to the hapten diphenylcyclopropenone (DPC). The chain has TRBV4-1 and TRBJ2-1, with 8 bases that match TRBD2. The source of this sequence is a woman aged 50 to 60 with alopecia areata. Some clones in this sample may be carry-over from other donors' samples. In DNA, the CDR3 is TGCGCCAGCAGCCAAGAGCTCGGGGGGGCTGGTCGCGTCCGAAATGAGCAGTTCTTC. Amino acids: CASSQELGGAGRVRNEQFF.